The 23 T cell receptor beta chains presented below share a single source sample, sequenced in a study of identical twins. TCRdb fed the 5' RACE reads into MiXCR, producing one record per CDR3 protein. The table has about 240,000 distinct CDR3 sequences, 7% to 8.5% seen once. These data also featured in a second study, about yellow fever vaccine responses in identical twins.

Sequenced sample: CD8+ T cells sorted from blood. All receptors derive from a young woman in good health.

There are many counts of this clonotype. The chain is built from TRBV29-1 and TRBJ2-3; D possibly matches TRBD1 or TRBD2 (5 bases each). Trimming stripped 8 bases from V and 7 bases from J, with 10 bases between. The CDR3 runs to 10 residues. Germline-derived CDR1 and CDR2 are SQVTM and ANQGSEA. CDR3 in DNA: TGCAGCTGTGGGGGAAATACGCAGTATTTT. Translation gives CSCGGNTQYF.

This clonotype appeared a few times. This chain joins TRBV11-2 and TRBJ2-5, with D unresolved. In germline, CDR1 is SGHAT, CDR2 FQNNGV. The CDR3 length is 14 residues. The V end lost 5 bases, the J end lost 5 bases, and 15 bases lay between the germline ends. Here the CDR3 reads CASSGLSRPETQYF. In DNA form, the CDR3 reads TGTGCCAGCAGCGGTCTTAGTCGCCCGGAGACCCAGTACTTC.

J is TRBJ2-3 and V is TRBV11-3; the D is unclear. The germline V gene has CDR1 SGHNT and CDR2 YENEEA. The CDR3 contains 15 residues. V lost 1 base and J lost 3, with 11 bases in between. The CDR3 sequence: CASSLGSVPTDTQYF. The DNA for the CDR3 is TGTGCCAGCAGCTTAGGGAGCGTCCCGACAGATACGCAGTATTTT.

This clonotype was found many times. V and J are TRBV20-1 and TRBJ2-2; TRBD1 matches 8 bases. The CDR3 is made up of 15 amino acids. CDR1 DFQATT and CDR2 SNEGSKA come from the germline V gene (reference sequence). Losses at the gene ends were 0 bases for V and 5 bases for J; bases not matched to a gene: 5. The CDR3 here is CSARDRQGKTGELFF. CDR3 coding DNA: TGCAGTGCTAGAGATCGACAGGGGAAGACCGGGGAGCTGTTTTTT.

This clonotype was observed at least ten times. V and J are TRBV11-2 and TRBJ2-7; the match to TRBD1 covers 8 bases. The germline V gene encodes CDR1 SGHAT and CDR2 FQNNGV. CDR3 length: 17 residues. The V segment lost 0 bases and the J segment 2 bases; nucleotides outside the gene matches: 9. The CDR3 region is CASSLDLLGTGAYEQYV. As DNA, the CDR3 is TGTGCCAGCAGCTTAGATCTTCTTGGGACAGGAGCCTACGAGCAGTACGTC.

This clonotype was observed at least ten times. The chain couples TRBV20-1 to TRBJ2-1; the D is unclear. The CDR3 is made up of 15 amino acids. Looked up from germline, CDR1 is DFQATT and CDR2 is SNEGSKA (reference sequence). V was cut by 0 bases and J by 4 bases, with 13 bases left in between. CDR3 residues: CSARDLRPGYNEQFF. The CDR3, as DNA: TGCAGTGCTAGAGATTTAAGGCCTGGGTACAATGAGCAGTTCTTC.

This clonotype has ten or more counts. The rearrangement uses TRBV5-5 and TRBJ1-5; maybe TRBD1 (6 bases). CDR1 and CDR2 from the germline V gene are SGHKS and YYEKEE (reference sequence). The CDR3 is 14 amino acids. The V gene lost 0 bases and the J gene lost 4 bases, with 8 bases spanning the gap. CDR3: CASSLDRENQPQHF. CDR3 nucleotides: TGTGCCAGCAGCTTGGACAGGGAAAATCAGCCCCAGCATTTT.

This clonotype came up a few times. The V and J genes are TRBV12-3 or TRBV12-4 and TRBJ1-4; TRBD1 agrees at 7 bases. The junction had 8 bases not matched to a gene; V was cut back by 6 bases and J by 4 bases. The length of the CDR3 is 15 residues. Here the CDR3 reads CASRNEGAFNEKLFF. The CDR3 DNA reads as TGTGCCAGCAGGAACGAGGGGGCTTTTAATGAAAAACTGTTTTTT.

The V call is TRBV7-8, the J call TRBJ2-7, with D maybe TRBD1 (5 bases). This CDR3 contains 14 residues. The germline CDR1 and CDR2 sequences are SGHVS and FQNEAQ. Trimming stripped 5 bases from V and 3 bases from J, with 14 bases between. In DNA, the CDR3 is TGTGCCAGCAGCCCTCACATCCAGGGCTACGAGCAGTACTTC. This sequence encodes CASSPHIQGYEQYF.

This clonotype was seen many times. The CDR3 region has the DNA TGTGCCAGCAGCCACCTAGGGGGGATCGAGAAATTAAATGCTGAAGCTTTCTTT. This gives the protein CASSHLGGIEKLNAEAFF. The chain has TRBV14 and TRBJ1-1, with a tentative D call TRBD1 (6 bases). Per germline, CDR1 SGHDN and CDR2 FVKESK. V dropped 3 bases and J dropped 6 bases, with 26 bases sitting between them. This CDR3 is 18 amino acids long.

CDR3 nucleotide sequence: TGTGCCAGCAGGCTGGGGGAGCGGACCAACACCGGGGAGCTGTTTTTT. Translated, it gives CASRLGERTNTGELFF. This chain uses TRBV6-1 with TRBJ2-2; D assignment may be TRBD1 or TRBD2 (5 bases each). The CDR3 loop spans 16 amino acids. Trimming removed 6 bases at V and 2 bases at J, with 16 bases between. Looked up from germline, CDR1 is MNHNS and CDR2 is SASEGT.

This clonotype was counted only a few times. This rearrangement joins TRBV12-3 or TRBV12-4 to TRBJ2-1; D may match TRBD1 or TRBD2 (6 bases each). V was pared by 6 bases and J by 4 bases, with 16 bases between. The CDR3 is 15 residues long. The CDR3 reads CASSPLGGTYNEQFF. For the CDR3, the DNA is TGTGCCAGCAGCCCCCTCGGCGGGACATACAATGAGCAGTTCTTC.

This sequence joins TRBV7-9 and TRBJ2-3; D is uncertain. V lost 7 bases, J lost 6 bases, and 14 bases lay in between. Germline V gene sequence: CDR1 SEHNR, CDR2 FQNEAQ (reference sequence). The CDR3 spans 13 residues. CDR3 in amino acids: CASTPDPRDTQYF. The CDR3 DNA is TGTGCCAGCACCCCGGACCCGAGGGATACGCAGTATTTT.

This clonotype was picked up a small number of times. The V call is TRBV27, the J call TRBJ2-3; 9 bases are shared with TRBD2. CDR1 and CDR2 (germline): MNHEY, SMNVEV (reference sequence). The CDR3 spans 16 residues. The V segment lost 3 bases and the J segment 5 bases; nucleotides outside the gene matches: 9. The CDR3 DNA follows: TGTGCCAGCAGTTTTCGCGGGAGGGCCGATATAGATACGCAGTATTTT. Residues: CASSFRGRADIDTQYF.

Notes on this clonotype: One junction end disagrees with the germline gene, perhaps due to a read error. This chain links TRBV5-6 with TRBJ2-5, with TRBD2 as a possible D gene (5 bases). The V gene's germline CDR1 is SGHDT and CDR2 YYEEEE. CDR3 length: 12 residues. The CDR3 bases are TGTGCCATCAGCCCCGGGGATTTCGCCCAGTACTTC. It yields the protein CAISPGDFAQYF.

This clonotype has a count of ten or more. The gene calls are TRBV20-1 and TRBJ2-7; 7 positions match TRBD2. There are 13 residues in the CDR3. The V gene end was trimmed by 3 bases and the J gene end by 6 bases; junction bases not matched to a gene: 8. Germline loops: CDR1 DFQATT, CDR2 SNEGSKA (reference sequence). The CDR3 loop reads CSASGGSLREQYV. The CDR3, as DNA: TGCAGTGCTAGCGGGGGGTCTCTTCGCGAGCAGTACGTC.

This clonotype was picked up many times. The chain employs TRBV5-5 and TRBJ2-1; D gene ambiguous. Germline CDR1 SGHKS, CDR2 YYEKEE (reference sequence). This CDR3 region has 15 residues. Between the trimmed V and J ends, which lost 0 bases and 3 bases, there was a span of 10 bases. CDR3 in amino acids: CASSLANRGYNEQFF. CDR3 nucleotides: TGTGCCAGCAGCTTGGCCAACCGAGGCTACAATGAGCAGTTCTTC.

This clonotype has only a few counts. Here the CDR3 DNA reads TGTGCCACCGGCGCCGAGAACACCGGGGAGCTGTTTTTT. This encodes CATGAENTGELFF. The chain carries TRBV11-1 and TRBJ2-2; D unresolved. The length of the CDR3 is 13 residues. From germline, CDR1 is SGHAT and CDR2 FQDESV (reference sequence). V dropped 10 bases and J dropped 1 base, with 10 bases sitting between them.

This clonotype was seen repeatedly, ten times or more. This chain links TRBV7-9 with TRBJ2-5; D remains ambiguous. Germline CDR1 SEHNR, CDR2 FQNEAQ (reference sequence). V was cut by 1 base and J by 5 bases, with 11 bases left in between. The CDR3 is made up of 14 amino acids. CDR3 sequence: CASSLGYGKETQYF. Written as DNA, the CDR3 is TGTGCCAGCAGCTTAGGTTATGGGAAGGAGACCCAGTACTTC.

This chain uses TRBV7-3 with TRBJ2-1; 7 bases line up with TRBD2. The V and J ends lost 4 bases and 6 bases, in that order; junction bases with no gene match: 6. Per germline, CDR1 SGHTA and CDR2 FQGTGA. CDR3 length equals 14 residues. The CDR3: CASSSTPSGNEQFF. DNA for the CDR3: TGTGCCAGCAGCTCCACCCCTAGCGGCAATGAGCAGTTCTTC.

The sample holds a few counts of this clonotype. V usage is TRBV28 and J usage is TRBJ2-2, with 7 bases identical to TRBD2. Germline-derived CDR1 and CDR2 are MDHEN and SYDVKM. The CDR3 has 15 residues. J gave up 1 base and V 4 bases, and 3 bases lay outside the gene matches. The CDR3 DNA sequence: TGTGCCAGCAGTTCGCTAGCGGAGAACACCGGGGAGCTGTTTTTT. Translating gives CASSSLAENTGELFF. Filled out from reference TRBV28 and TRBJ2-2, the complete variable domain reads DVKVTQSSRYLVKRTGEKVFLECVQDMDHENMFWYRQDPGLGLRLIYFSYDVKMKEKGDIPEGYSVSREKKERFSLILESASTNQTSMYLCASSSLAENTGELFFGEGSRLTVL.

This clonotype was detected a few times. J is TRBJ1-1 and V is TRBV28; D is undetermined. This CDR3 comprises 13 residues. Trimming cost V 3 bases and J 1 base, with 6 bases left between them. Per the germline V gene, CDR1 is MDHEN and CDR2 is SYDVKM. CDR3: CASSLTANTEAFF. For the CDR3, the DNA is TGTGCCAGCAGTTTGACGGCGAACACTGAAGCTTTCTTT.

This clonotype has ten or more counts. This sequence joins TRBV3-1 and TRBJ1-3, with D unresolved. Germline CDR1 LGHDT, CDR2 YNNKEL (reference sequence). The CDR3 extends over 15 amino acids. The V gene lost 1 base and the J gene lost 0 bases, with 7 bases spanning the gap. Here the CDR3 DNA reads TGTGCCAGCAGCCAAGGAATAGGCTCTGGAAACACCATATATTTT. Residues: CASSQGIGSGNTIYF.